Listed below are T cell receptor beta chains from one sample, sequenced in a study of a mutant IDH1 vaccine in newly diagnosed glioma. No antigen is known for these receptors. TCRdb's copy holds only in-frame clones and misses some; the assay was immunoSEQ multiplex PCR. This table holds tens of thousands of clones, 55% to 75% found once. This sample comprised peripheral blood mononuclear cells (PBMCs), obtained from a glioma patient whose treatment included an IDH1 peptide vaccine. The receptor source for this set is a man younger than 35 with glioma. Some clones in this sample may be carry-over from other donors' samples. Both conserved end residues are part of each CDR3. The order of the fields is V gene, D gene, J gene, clone size, CDR3 DNA, CDR3 protein. D genes are given only for firm matches. Clone sizes are given selectively: once, few, many, or a class where the clone is expanded.

TRBV10-3	-	TRBJ2-3	-	TGTGCCATCAGTGAGTCAGGGGGGGAGGGCACAGATACGCAGTATTTT	CAISESGGEGTDTQYF
TRBV5-1	-	TRBJ1-1	-	TGCGCCAGCAGCTTGGGGGGACAACAATCTACTGAAGCTTTCTTT	CASSLGGQQSTEAFF
TRBV6-5	-	TRBJ2-1	-	TGTGCCAGCAGTTACTCGGGGCGGGATGAGCAGTTCTTC	CASSYSGRDEQFF
TRBV7-2	-	TRBJ1-2	-	TGTGCCAGCAGCCCGGCAGCCGTCGGCTATGGCTACACCTTC	CASSPAAVGYGYTF
TRBV28	-	TRBJ1-1	-	TGTGCCAGCAGCCCTGAGCTGGGGGAAGCTTTCTTT	CASSPELGEAFF
TRBV7-3	-	TRBJ2-7	-	TGTGCCAGCAGCTTAGTGGGGGGTCCCGAGCAGTACTTC	CASSLVGGPEQYF
TRBV29-1	TRBD2	TRBJ2-3	-	TGCAGCGTCATAGCGGGAGGAAGTCTGGATACGCAGTATTTT	CSVIAGGSLDTQYF
TRBV6-1	TRBD1	TRBJ1-5	few	TGTGCCAGCAGGCGGGACAGCCCTTATCAGCCCCAGCATTTT	CASRRDSPYQPQHF
TRBV2	-	TRBJ2-7	-	TGTGCCAGCAGTCCGGGGTCCCCCATCGAGCAGTACTTC	CASSPGSPIEQYF
TRBV7-3	TRBD2	TRBJ2-1	-	TGTGCCAGCAGCCCCACTAGCGGGAGCTACAATGAGCAGTTCTTC	CASSPTSGSYNEQFF
TRBV9	TRBD2	TRBJ2-1	-	TGTGCCAGCAGCGTAAACTTAGCGGGAGGGCCAAGGTCCGAGCAGTTCTTC	CASSVNLAGGPRSEQFF
TRBV5-1	-	TRBJ1-2	-	TGCGCCAGCAGCTTGGCCAGGGTCCCGAGGGATGGCTACACCTTC	CASSLARVPRDGYTF